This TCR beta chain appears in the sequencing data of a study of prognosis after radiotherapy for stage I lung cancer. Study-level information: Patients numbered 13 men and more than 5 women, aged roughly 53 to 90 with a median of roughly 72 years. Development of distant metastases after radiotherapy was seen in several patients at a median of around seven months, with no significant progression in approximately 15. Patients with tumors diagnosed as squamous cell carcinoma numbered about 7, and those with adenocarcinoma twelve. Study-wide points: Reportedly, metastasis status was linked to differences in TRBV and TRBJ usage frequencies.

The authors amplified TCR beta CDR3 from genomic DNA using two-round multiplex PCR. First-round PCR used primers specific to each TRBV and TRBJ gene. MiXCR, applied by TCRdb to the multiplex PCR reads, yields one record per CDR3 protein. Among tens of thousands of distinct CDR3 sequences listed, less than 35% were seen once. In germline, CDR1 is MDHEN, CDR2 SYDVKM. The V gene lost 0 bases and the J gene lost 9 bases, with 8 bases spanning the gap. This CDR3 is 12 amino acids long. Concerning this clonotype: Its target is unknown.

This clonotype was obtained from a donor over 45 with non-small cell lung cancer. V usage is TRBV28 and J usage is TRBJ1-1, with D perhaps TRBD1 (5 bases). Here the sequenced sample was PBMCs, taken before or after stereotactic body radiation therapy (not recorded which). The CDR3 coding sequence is TGTGCCAGCAGTTTATGGACAGAGAAAGCTTTCTTT. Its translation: CASSLWTEKAFF.